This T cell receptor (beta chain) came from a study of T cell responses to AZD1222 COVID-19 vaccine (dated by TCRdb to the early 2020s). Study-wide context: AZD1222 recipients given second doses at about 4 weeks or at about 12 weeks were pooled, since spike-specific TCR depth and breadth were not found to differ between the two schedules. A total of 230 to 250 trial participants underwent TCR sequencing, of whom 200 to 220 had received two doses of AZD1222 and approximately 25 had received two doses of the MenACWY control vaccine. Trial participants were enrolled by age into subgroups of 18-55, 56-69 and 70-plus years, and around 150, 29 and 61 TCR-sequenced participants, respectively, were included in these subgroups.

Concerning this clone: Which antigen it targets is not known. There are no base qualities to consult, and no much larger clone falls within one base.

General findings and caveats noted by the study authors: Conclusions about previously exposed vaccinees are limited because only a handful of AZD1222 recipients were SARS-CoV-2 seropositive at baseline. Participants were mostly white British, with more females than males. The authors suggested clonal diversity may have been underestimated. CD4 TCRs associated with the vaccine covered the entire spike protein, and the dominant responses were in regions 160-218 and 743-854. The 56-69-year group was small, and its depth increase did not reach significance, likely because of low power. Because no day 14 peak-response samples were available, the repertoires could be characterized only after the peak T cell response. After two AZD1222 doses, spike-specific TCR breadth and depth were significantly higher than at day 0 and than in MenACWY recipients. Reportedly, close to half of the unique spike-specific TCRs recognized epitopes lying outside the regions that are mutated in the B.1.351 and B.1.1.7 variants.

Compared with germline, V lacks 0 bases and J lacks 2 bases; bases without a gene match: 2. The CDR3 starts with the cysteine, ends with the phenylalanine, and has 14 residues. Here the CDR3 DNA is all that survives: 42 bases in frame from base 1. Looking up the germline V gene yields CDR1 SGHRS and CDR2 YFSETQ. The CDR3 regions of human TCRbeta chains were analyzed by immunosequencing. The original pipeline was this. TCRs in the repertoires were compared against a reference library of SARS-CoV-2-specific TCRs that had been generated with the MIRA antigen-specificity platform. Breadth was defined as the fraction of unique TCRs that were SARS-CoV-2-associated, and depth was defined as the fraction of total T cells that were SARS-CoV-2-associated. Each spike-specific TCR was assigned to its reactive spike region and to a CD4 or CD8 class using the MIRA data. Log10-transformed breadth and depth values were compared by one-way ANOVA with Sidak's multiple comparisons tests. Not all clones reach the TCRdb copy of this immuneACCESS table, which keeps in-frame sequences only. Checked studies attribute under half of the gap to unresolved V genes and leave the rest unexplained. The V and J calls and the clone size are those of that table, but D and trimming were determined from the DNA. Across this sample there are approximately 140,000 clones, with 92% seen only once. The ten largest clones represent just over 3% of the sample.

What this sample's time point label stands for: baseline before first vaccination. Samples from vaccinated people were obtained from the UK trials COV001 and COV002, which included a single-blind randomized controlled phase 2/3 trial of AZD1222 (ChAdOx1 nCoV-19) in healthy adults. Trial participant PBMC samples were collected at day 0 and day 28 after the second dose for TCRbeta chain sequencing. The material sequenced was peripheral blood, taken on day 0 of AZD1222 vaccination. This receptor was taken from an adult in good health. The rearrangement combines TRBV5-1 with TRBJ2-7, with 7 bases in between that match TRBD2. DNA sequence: TGCGCCAGCAGCTTGGTAGCGGGCACCTACGAGCAGTACTTC. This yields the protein CASSLVAGTYEQYF.